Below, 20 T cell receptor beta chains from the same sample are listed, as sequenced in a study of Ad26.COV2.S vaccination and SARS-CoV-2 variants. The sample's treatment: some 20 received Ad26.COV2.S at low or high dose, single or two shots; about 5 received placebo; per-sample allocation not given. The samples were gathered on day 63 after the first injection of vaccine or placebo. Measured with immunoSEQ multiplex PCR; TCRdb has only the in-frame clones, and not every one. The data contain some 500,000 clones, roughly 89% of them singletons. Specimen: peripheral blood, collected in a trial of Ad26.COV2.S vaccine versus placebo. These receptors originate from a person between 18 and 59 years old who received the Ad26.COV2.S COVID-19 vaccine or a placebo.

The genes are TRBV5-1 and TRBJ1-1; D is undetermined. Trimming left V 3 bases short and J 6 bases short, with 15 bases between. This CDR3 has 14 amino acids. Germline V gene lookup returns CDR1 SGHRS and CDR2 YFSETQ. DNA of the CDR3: TGCGCCAGCAGCTCCACTCCAGCGTCCCCTGAAGCTTTCTTT. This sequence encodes CASSSTPASPEAFF.

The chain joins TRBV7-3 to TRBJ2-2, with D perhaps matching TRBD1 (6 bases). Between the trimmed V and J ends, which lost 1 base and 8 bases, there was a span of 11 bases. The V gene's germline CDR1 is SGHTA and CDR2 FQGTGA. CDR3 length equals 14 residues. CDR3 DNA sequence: TGTGCCAGCAGCTTAATTGGGGGCGGTGGGGAGCTGTTTTTT. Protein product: CASSLIGGGGELFF. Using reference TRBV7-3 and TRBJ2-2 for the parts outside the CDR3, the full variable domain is GAGVSQTPSNKVTEKGKYVELRCDPISGHTALYWYRQSLGQGPEFLIYFQGTGAADDSGLPNDRFFAVRPEGSVSTLKIQRTERGDSAVYLCASSLIGGGGELFFGEGSRLTVL.

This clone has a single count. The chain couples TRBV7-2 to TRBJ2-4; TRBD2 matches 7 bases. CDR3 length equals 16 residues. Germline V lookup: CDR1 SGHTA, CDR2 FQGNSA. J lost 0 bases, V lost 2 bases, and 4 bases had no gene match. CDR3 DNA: TGTGCCAGCAGCTTATACGCTAGCGGAGCCAAAAACATTCAGTACTTC. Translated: CASSLYASGAKNIQYF.

CDR3 amino acids: CASSITSDFRITDTQYF. Written as DNA, the CDR3 is TGTGCCAGTAGTATTACTAGCGACTTCAGAATCACAGATACGCAGTATTTT. The gene calls are TRBV19 and TRBJ2-3; 7 positions agree with TRBD2. The CDR3 is 17 residues long. V lost 3 bases and J lost 2; bases outside the gene matches: 11. CDR1 LNHDA and CDR2 SQIVND come from the germline V gene (reference sequence).

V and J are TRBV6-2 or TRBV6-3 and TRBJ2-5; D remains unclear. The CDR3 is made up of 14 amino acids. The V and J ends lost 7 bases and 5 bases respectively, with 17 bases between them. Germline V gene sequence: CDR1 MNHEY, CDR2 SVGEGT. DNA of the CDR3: TGTGCCAGCACCCCTCCGGCTCTGCGCGAGACCCAGTACTTC. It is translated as CASTPPALRETQYF.

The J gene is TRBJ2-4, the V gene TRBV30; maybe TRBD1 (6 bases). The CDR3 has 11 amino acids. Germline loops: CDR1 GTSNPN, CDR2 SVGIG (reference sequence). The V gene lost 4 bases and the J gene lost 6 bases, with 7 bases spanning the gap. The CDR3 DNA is TGTGCCTGGACAGGGGCAAACATTCAGTACTTC. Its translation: CAWTGANIQYF. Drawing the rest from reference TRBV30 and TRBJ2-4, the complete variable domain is SQTIHQWPATLVQPVGSPLSLECTVEGTSNPNLYWYRQAAGRGLQLLFYSVGIGQISSEVPQNLSASRPQDRQFILSSKKLLLSDSGFYLCAWTGANIQYFGAGTRLSVL.

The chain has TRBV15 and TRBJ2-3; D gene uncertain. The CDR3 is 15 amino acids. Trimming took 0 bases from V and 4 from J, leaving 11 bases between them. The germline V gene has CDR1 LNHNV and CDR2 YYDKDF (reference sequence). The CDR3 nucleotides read TGTGCCACCAGCAGAGAAATCGGTGGGGCAGATACGCAGTATTTT. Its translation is CATSREIGGADTQYF.

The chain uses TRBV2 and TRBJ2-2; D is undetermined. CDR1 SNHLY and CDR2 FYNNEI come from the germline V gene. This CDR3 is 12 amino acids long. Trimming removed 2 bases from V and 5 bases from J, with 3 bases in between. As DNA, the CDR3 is TGTGCCAGCAGTGAAAGTACCGGGGAGCTGTTTTTT. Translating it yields CASSESTGELFF.

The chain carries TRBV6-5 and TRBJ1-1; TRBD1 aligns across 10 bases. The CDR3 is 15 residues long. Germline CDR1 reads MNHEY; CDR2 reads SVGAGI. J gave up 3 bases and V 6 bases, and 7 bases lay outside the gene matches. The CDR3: CASSLTGGGYTEAFF. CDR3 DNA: TGTGCCAGCAGCTTGACAGGGGGCGGTTACACTGAAGCTTTCTTT.

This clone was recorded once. CDR3 in DNA: TGTGCCAGTAGTATGGTGACAGCGAACACTGAAGCTTTCTTT. Protein sequence: CASSMVTANTEAFF. The V gene is TRBV19, the J gene TRBJ1-1; possibly TRBD1 for D (5 bases). CDR3 length: 14 amino acids. CDR1 and CDR2 from the germline V gene are LNHDA and SQIVND (reference sequence). With 3 bases removed from V and 1 base from J, the gap between germline ends came to 9 bases.

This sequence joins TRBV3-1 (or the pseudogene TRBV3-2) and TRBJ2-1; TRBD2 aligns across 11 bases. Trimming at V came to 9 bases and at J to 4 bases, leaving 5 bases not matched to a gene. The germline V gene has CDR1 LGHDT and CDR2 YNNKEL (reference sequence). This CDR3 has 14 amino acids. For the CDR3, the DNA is TGTGCCAGTAAGTCTAGCGGGGGGTACAATGAGCAGTTCTTC. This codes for CASKSSGGYNEQFF.

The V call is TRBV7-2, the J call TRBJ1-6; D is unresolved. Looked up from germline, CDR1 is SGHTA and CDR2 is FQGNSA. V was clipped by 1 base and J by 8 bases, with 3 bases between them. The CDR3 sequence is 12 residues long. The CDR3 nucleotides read TGTGCCAGCAGCTTAGAGGATTCACCCCTCCACTTT. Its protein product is CASSLEDSPLHF.

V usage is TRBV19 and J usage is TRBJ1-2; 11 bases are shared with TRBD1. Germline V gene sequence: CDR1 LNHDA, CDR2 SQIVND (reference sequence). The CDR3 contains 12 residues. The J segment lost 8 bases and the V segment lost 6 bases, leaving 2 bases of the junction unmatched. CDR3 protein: CASSWTGGGYTF. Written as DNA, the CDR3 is TGTGCCAGTAGCTGGACAGGGGGCGGCTACACCTTC.

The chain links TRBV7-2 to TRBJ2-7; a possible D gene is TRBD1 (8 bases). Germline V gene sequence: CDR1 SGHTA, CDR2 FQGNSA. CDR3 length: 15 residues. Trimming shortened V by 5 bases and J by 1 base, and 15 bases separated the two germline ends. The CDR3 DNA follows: TGTGCCAGCAGCACCGGACAGGGAGGGTCCTACGAGCAGTACTTC. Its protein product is CASSTGQGGSYEQYF.

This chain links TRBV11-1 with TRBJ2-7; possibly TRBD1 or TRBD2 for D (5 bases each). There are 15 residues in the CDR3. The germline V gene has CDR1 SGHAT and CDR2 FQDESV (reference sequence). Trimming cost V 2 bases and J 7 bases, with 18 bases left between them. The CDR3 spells CASSLPGTDPFEQYV. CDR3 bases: TGTGCCAGCAGCTTACCCGGGACGGACCCTTTTGAGCAGTACGTC.

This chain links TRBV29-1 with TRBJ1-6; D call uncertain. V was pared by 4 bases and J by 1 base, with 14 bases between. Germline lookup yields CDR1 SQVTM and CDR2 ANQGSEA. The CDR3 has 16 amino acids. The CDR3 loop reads CSVVCAHGSYNSPLHF. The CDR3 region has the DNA TGCAGCGTTGTTTGTGCCCACGGATCCTATAATTCACCCCTCCACTTT. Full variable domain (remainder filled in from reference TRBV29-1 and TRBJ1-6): SAVISQKPSRDICQRGTSLTIQCQVDSQVTMMFWYRQQPGQSLTLIATANQGSEATYESGFVIDKFPISRPNLTFSTLTVSNMSPEDSSIYLCSVVCAHGSYNSPLHFGNGTRLTVT.

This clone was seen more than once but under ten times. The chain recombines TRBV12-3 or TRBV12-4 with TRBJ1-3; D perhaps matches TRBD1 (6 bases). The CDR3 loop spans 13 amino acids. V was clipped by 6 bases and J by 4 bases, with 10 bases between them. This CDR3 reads CASSRGPGNTIYF. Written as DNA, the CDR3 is TGTGCCAGCAGCAGGGGTCCCGGAAACACCATATATTTT.

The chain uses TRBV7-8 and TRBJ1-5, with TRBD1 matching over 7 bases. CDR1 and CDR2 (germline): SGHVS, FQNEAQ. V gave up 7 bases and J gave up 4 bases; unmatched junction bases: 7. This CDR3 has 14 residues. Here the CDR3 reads CASTQGGANQPQHF. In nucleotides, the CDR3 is TGTGCCAGCACCCAGGGGGGGGCGAATCAGCCCCAGCATTTT.

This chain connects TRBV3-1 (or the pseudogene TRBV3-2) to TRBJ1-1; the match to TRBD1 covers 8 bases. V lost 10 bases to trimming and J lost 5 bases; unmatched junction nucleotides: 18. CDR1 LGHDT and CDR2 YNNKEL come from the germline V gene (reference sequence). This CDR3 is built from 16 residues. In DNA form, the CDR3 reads TGTGCCACCTCCCAGGGGGCGCATTACTATCAAACTGAAGCTTTCTTT. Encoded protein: CATSQGAHYYQTEAFF.

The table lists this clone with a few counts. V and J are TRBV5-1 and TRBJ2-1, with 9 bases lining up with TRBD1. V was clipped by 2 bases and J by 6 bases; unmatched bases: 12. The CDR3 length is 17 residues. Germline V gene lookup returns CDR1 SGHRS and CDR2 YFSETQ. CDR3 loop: CASSLSASGTGTNEQFF. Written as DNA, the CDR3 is TGCGCCAGCAGCTTATCGGCCTCGGGGACAGGGACCAATGAGCAGTTCTTC.